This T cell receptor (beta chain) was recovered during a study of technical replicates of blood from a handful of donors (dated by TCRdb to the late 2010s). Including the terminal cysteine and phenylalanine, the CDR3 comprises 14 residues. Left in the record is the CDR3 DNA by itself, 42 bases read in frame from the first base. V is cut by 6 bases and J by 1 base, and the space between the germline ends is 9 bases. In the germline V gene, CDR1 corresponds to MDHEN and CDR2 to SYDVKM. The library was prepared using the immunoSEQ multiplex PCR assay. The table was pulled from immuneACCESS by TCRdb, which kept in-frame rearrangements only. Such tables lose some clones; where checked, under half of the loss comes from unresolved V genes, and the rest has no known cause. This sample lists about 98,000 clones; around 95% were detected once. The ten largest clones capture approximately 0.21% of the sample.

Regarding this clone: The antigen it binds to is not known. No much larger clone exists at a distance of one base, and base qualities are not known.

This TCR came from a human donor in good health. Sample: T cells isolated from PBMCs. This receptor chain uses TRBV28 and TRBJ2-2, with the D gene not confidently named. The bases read TGTGCCAGCAGGGCAGGCGAGAACACCGGGGAGCTGTTTTTT. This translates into CASRAGENTGELFF.